This T cell receptor beta chain was identified in a study of technical replicates of blood from a few donors. V was trimmed by 2 bases and J by 8 bases, leaving 6 bases between them. The CDR3 is 11 amino acids. Looked up from germline, CDR1 is MNHEY and CDR2 is SVGAGI. Assay: immunoSEQ multiplex PCR; the TCRdb copy retains only in-frame clones and omits some. The sample lists roughly 50,000 clones, about 96% occurring once. The TCR sequence derives from a human donor in good health. Some clones in this sample may be carry-over from other donors' samples. The chain links TRBV6-5 to TRBJ1-2, with D possibly TRBD1 on 5 matching bases. The sequenced material came from PBMCs. This CDR3 reads CASSYKGGYTF. DNA for the CDR3: TGTGCCAGCAGTTACAAGGGGGGCTACACCTTC.